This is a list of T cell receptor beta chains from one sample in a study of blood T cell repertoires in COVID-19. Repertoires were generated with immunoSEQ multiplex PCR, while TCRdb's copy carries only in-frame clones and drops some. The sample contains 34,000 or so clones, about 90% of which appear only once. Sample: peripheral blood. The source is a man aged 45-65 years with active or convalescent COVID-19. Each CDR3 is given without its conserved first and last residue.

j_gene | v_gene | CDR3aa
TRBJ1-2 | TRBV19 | ASSTGTHQNYGYT
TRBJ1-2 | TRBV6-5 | ASSYSDYYGYT
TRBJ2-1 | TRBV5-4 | ASSRAGAQNNEQF
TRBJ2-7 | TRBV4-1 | ASSQDLGGLADSYEQY
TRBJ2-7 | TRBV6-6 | ASSYSRGPSYEQY
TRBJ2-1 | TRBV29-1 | SAADGELEQF
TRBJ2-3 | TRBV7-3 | ASSPLGTSGSHPATDTQY
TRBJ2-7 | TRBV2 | ASTIRRTSGGNIYEQY
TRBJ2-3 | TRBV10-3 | AIRVGGNTDTQY
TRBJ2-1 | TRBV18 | ASSPGLAGGSSIEQF